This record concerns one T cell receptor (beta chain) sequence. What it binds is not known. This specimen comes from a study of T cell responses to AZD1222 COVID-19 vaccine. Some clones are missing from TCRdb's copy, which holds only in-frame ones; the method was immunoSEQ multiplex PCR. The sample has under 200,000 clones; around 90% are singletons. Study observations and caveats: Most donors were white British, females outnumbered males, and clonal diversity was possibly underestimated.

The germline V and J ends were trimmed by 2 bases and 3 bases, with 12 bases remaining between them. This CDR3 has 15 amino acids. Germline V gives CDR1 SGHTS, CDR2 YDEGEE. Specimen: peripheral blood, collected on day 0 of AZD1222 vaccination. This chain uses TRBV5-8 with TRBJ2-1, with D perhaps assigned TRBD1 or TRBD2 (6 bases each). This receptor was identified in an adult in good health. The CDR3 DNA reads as TGTGCCAGCAGCTTAGGGGGGAGTAACTACAATGAGCAGTTCTTC. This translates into CASSLGGSNYNEQFF.